The rows below give T cell receptor beta chains drawn from one sample of a study of T cell repertoires in cytomegalovirus infection. These receptors' targets are unknown. One entry per CDR3 protein results from TCRdb running MiXCR on the reads. Among about half a million distinct CDR3 sequences listed, roughly 34% were seen once. This material consisted of cultured PBMCs, taken from culture after CMV antigen stimulation. These receptors originate from a human donor in good health (CMV status not recorded). Some clones in this sample may be carry-over from other donors' samples. The CDR3 runs from the conserved cysteine through the conserved F or W. Fields, in order: J gene, clone size, V gene, D gene, CDR3 DNA, CDR3 protein. D genes are given only for firm matches. Expanded clones get a size class; other rows say once, few or many, or leave the size out.

J gene: TRBJ2-5
clone size: -
V gene: TRBV24-1
D gene: -
CDR3 DNA: TGTGCCACCAGTGATTTCTCTAGTCAAGAGACCCAGTACTTC
CDR3 protein: CATSDFSSQETQYF

J gene: TRBJ2-1
clone size: many
V gene: TRBV7-8
D gene: -
CDR3 DNA: TGTGCCAGCGGACGGGAGAACAGGGTCAATGAGCAGTTCTTC
CDR3 protein: CASGRENRVNEQFF

J gene: TRBJ1-5
clone size: few
V gene: TRBV7-9
D gene: -
CDR3 DNA: TGTGCCAGCAGCTCGGGGATGCGGCCCCAGCATTTT
CDR3 protein: CASSSGMRPQHF

J gene: TRBJ1-1
clone size: -
V gene: TRBV19
D gene: -
CDR3 DNA: TGTGCCAGTAGTATAAAGGTGGCGAACACTGAAGCTTTCTTT
CDR3 protein: CASSIKVANTEAFF

J gene: TRBJ1-2
clone size: few
V gene: TRBV12-3/TRBV12-4
D gene: TRBD1
CDR3 DNA: TGTGCCAGCAGTTTAGCCTCTGGACAGGGAACTAGTGGCTACACCTTC
CDR3 protein: CASSLASGQGTSGYTF

J gene: TRBJ1-1
clone size: few
V gene: TRBV4-3
D gene: TRBD1
CDR3 DNA: TGCGCCAGCAGCCAAGGGACAGGACCTCTCGCTGAAGCTTTCTTT
CDR3 protein: CASSQGTGPLAEAFF

J gene: TRBJ2-6
clone size: -
V gene: TRBV28
D gene: -
CDR3 DNA: TGTGCCAGCAGTTTAAATCGCGTCTCTGGGGCCAACGTCCTGACTTTC
CDR3 protein: CASSLNRVSGANVLTF

J gene: TRBJ1-2
clone size: -
V gene: TRBV29-1
D gene: -
CDR3 DNA: TGCAGCGTTGCTTCTCCCAGGGCAACCTTCTATGGCTACACCTTC
CDR3 protein: CSVASPRATFYGYTF

J gene: TRBJ1-1
clone size: few
V gene: TRBV7-6
D gene: -
CDR3 DNA: TGTGCCAGCAGACACAGGGAGGGGGACACTGAAGCTTTCTTT
CDR3 protein: CASRHREGDTEAFF

J gene: TRBJ2-2
clone size: many
V gene: TRBV7-6
D gene: -
CDR3 DNA: TGTGCCAGCAGCTTGGCCCCGAACACCGGGGAGCTGTTTTTT
CDR3 protein: CASSLAPNTGELFF

J gene: TRBJ2-3
clone size: -
V gene: TRBV10-3
D gene: -
CDR3 DNA: TGTGCCACCGCAGGAGCCTCTAGCACAGATACGCAGTATTTT
CDR3 protein: CATAGASSTDTQYF

J gene: TRBJ2-1
clone size: many
V gene: TRBV7-2
D gene: TRBD2
CDR3 DNA: TGTGCCAGCAGCTTAGATCCTAGCGGTTTCTACAATGAGCAGTTCTTC
CDR3 protein: CASSLDPSGFYNEQFF

J gene: TRBJ2-1
clone size: many
V gene: TRBV7-2
D gene: TRBD2
CDR3 DNA: TGTGCCAGCAGCCCCCTAGCGGGAGGCCTCAAGAAGGAGCAGTTCTTC
CDR3 protein: CASSPLAGGLKKEQFF

J gene: TRBJ2-2
clone size: few
V gene: TRBV7-2
D gene: -
CDR3 DNA: TGTGCCAGCAGACAACGACCAGACACCGGGGAGCTGTTTTTT
CDR3 protein: CASRQRPDTGELFF

J gene: TRBJ1-1
clone size: few
V gene: TRBV28
D gene: -
CDR3 DNA: TGTGCCAGCAGGCCTCCTCGCCAGGGAGCTTTCTTT
CDR3 protein: CASRPPRQGAFF

J gene: TRBJ1-5
clone size: -
V gene: TRBV28
D gene: TRBD1
CDR3 DNA: TGTGCCAGCAGTTTTAGAGGGGGCGCTTGGCAGCCCCTGCATTTT
CDR3 protein: CASSFRGGAWQPLHF

J gene: TRBJ1-2
clone size: -
V gene: TRBV6-1
D gene: -
CDR3 DNA: TGTGCCAGCACCTCGAGGGCGGGAAACTATGGCTACACCTTC
CDR3 protein: CASTSRAGNYGYTF

J gene: TRBJ1-1
clone size: -
V gene: TRBV7-3
D gene: -
CDR3 DNA: TGTGCCAGCAGCTTCCTAGATGGGACTGAAGCTTTCTTT
CDR3 protein: CASSFLDGTEAFF

J gene: TRBJ1-3
clone size: few
V gene: TRBV5-1
D gene: TRBD1
CDR3 DNA: TGCGCCAGCAGCCCGGGACAGTCCGCCTCTGGAAACACCATATATTTT
CDR3 protein: CASSPGQSASGNTIYF

J gene: TRBJ1-2
clone size: many
V gene: TRBV7-8
D gene: TRBD1
CDR3 DNA: TGTGCCAGCAGCCAAGGGACAGTGTATGGCTACACCTTC
CDR3 protein: CASSQGTVYGYTF

J gene: TRBJ2-7
clone size: -
V gene: TRBV7-2
D gene: TRBD2
CDR3 DNA: TGTGCCAGCAGCTTAGATGGGGCGGGAGCGTACGAGCAGTACTTC
CDR3 protein: CASSLDGAGAYEQYF

J gene: TRBJ1-3
clone size: -
V gene: TRBV7-2
D gene: -
CDR3 DNA: TGTGCCAGCAGCCCTCGGGCTACTGGAAACACCATATATTTT
CDR3 protein: CASSPRATGNTIYF

J gene: TRBJ2-7
clone size: few
V gene: TRBV10-2
D gene: -
CDR3 DNA: TGCGCCAGCAGTTTGGGGAATCGGGACGAGCAGTACTTC
CDR3 protein: CASSLGNRDEQYF

J gene: TRBJ2-5
clone size: -
V gene: TRBV20-1
D gene: TRBD2
CDR3 DNA: TGCAGTGCTTCCCAGATAGCGGGATCTACAGAGACCCAGTACTTC
CDR3 protein: CSASQIAGSTETQYF

J gene: TRBJ1-5
clone size: -
V gene: TRBV10-3
D gene: -
CDR3 DNA: TGTGCCATCAGTGAGTCGACGGAGATCCAGCATTTT
CDR3 protein: CAISESTEIQHF

J gene: TRBJ2-2
clone size: -
V gene: TRBV5-1
D gene: -
CDR3 DNA: TGCGCCAGCAGTACCGGTCAAAACACCGGGGAGCTGTTTTTT
CDR3 protein: CASSTGQNTGELFF

J gene: TRBJ2-5
clone size: -
V gene: TRBV11-2
D gene: -
CDR3 DNA: TGTGCCAGCTCTACTAGCATGGGAGAGACCCAGTACTTC
CDR3 protein: CASSTSMGETQYF

J gene: TRBJ2-1
clone size: many
V gene: TRBV7-2
D gene: -
CDR3 DNA: TGTGCCAGCAGCTTTCCGCCTATGGTGTTAGACAATGAGCAGTTCTTC
CDR3 protein: CASSFPPMVLDNEQFF

J gene: TRBJ2-1
clone size: -
V gene: TRBV11-2
D gene: -
CDR3 DNA: TGTGCCAGCACCATATCAAATGAGCAGTTCTTC
CDR3 protein: CASTISNEQFF

J gene: TRBJ2-3
clone size: few
V gene: TRBV7-6
D gene: -
CDR3 DNA: TGTGCCAGCAGTTTTTTGGTCGGGACTGGCACAGATACGCAGTATTTT
CDR3 protein: CASSFLVGTGTDTQYF

J gene: TRBJ1-4
clone size: -
V gene: TRBV7-9
D gene: -
CDR3 DNA: TGTGCCACCCAGGGATCGGGATTGGAAAAACTGTTTTTT
CDR3 protein: CATQGSGLEKLFF

J gene: TRBJ1-1
clone size: many
V gene: TRBV7-2
D gene: -
CDR3 DNA: TGTGCCAGCAGCCTGGTTGGGAGTGAAGCTTTCTTT
CDR3 protein: CASSLVGSEAFF

J gene: TRBJ2-2
clone size: few
V gene: TRBV6-1
D gene: -
CDR3 DNA: TGTGCCAGCAGTGAAGTGTTCACCGGGGAGCTGTTTTTT
CDR3 protein: CASSEVFTGELFF

J gene: TRBJ2-3
clone size: -
V gene: TRBV11-3
D gene: TRBD2
CDR3 DNA: TGTGCCAGCAGCTTAGATCCGGGGGGTCATACGCAGTATTTT
CDR3 protein: CASSLDPGGHTQYF

J gene: TRBJ2-1
clone size: few
V gene: TRBV11-2
D gene: TRBD2
CDR3 DNA: TGTGCCAGCAGCGTTAGACTAGCGCAATACAATGAGCAGTTCTTC
CDR3 protein: CASSVRLAQYNEQFF

J gene: TRBJ1-2
clone size: -
V gene: TRBV7-2
D gene: -
CDR3 DNA: TGTGCCAGCACCCCCGAGGACTATGGCTACACCTTC
CDR3 protein: CASTPEDYGYTF

J gene: TRBJ2-5
clone size: -
V gene: TRBV27
D gene: -
CDR3 DNA: TGTGCCAGCAGTTTGACCCCGGTCACCTATGGGGAGACCCAGTACTTC
CDR3 protein: CASSLTPVTYGETQYF

J gene: TRBJ2-1
clone size: many
V gene: TRBV7-2
D gene: TRBD2
CDR3 DNA: TGTGCCAGCAGCCAGCGACTAGCGGGAGGGCGGAATGAGCAGTTCTTC
CDR3 protein: CASSQRLAGGRNEQFF

J gene: TRBJ1-1
clone size: few
V gene: TRBV6-2/TRBV6-3
D gene: -
CDR3 DNA: TGTGCCAGCAGTTACTCCCGGGTTACTGAAGCTTTCTTT
CDR3 protein: CASSYSRVTEAFF

J gene: TRBJ2-3
clone size: -
V gene: TRBV20-1
D gene: -
CDR3 DNA: TGCAGTGCTAGAGACCGGGTGGGGCAAAGCACAGATACGCAGTATTTT
CDR3 protein: CSARDRVGQSTDTQYF

J gene: TRBJ1-3
clone size: many
V gene: TRBV7-2
D gene: -
CDR3 DNA: TGTGCCAGCAGCTTAGGGACCCACCTCGGAAACACCATATATTTT
CDR3 protein: CASSLGTHLGNTIYF

J gene: TRBJ2-5
clone size: once
V gene: TRBV20-1
D gene: -
CDR3 DNA: TGCAGTGCTAGAGATTGGGCAGGCCAGGAGACCCAGTACTTC
CDR3 protein: CSARDWAGQETQYF

J gene: TRBJ1-2
clone size: -
V gene: TRBV25-1
D gene: -
CDR3 DNA: TGTGCCAGCAGTGGCAACAATGGGCCTAGGAATGGCTACACCTTC
CDR3 protein: CASSGNNGPRNGYTF

J gene: TRBJ2-1
clone size: -
V gene: TRBV6-1
D gene: TRBD2
CDR3 DNA: TGTGCCAGCAGTGAAGCTCTCCCTAGCGGGAGACCCTACAATGAGCAGTTCTTC
CDR3 protein: CASSEALPSGRPYNEQFF

J gene: TRBJ2-1
clone size: -
V gene: TRBV11-3
D gene: TRBD2
CDR3 DNA: TGTGCCAGCAGCTTGAGCGGGAGCGTATTGGATGAGCAGTTCTTC
CDR3 protein: CASSLSGSVLDEQFF

J gene: TRBJ2-7
clone size: -
V gene: TRBV5-6
D gene: -
CDR3 DNA: TGTGCCAGCAGCTTGGGTTACAACGAGCAGTACTTC
CDR3 protein: CASSLGYNEQYF

J gene: TRBJ2-2
clone size: -
V gene: TRBV2
D gene: -
CDR3 DNA: TGTGCCAGCAGCGACAGGACCGGGGAGCTGTTTTTT
CDR3 protein: CASSDRTGELFF

J gene: TRBJ2-3
clone size: -
V gene: TRBV9
D gene: TRBD1
CDR3 DNA: TGTGCCAGCAGCGTAGCGATTCGAAGACAGGGTGGGGATACGCAGTATTTT
CDR3 protein: CASSVAIRRQGGDTQYF

J gene: TRBJ2-1
clone size: few
V gene: TRBV20-1
D gene: TRBD2
CDR3 DNA: TGCAGTGCTAGAATACTGACGGGACTAGCGGGCCACTCCTACAATGAGCAGTTCTTC
CDR3 protein: CSARILTGLAGHSYNEQFF

J gene: TRBJ2-1
clone size: -
V gene: TRBV4-3
D gene: -
CDR3 DNA: TGCGCCAGCAGCCGCATGGGACTTACCAATGAGCAGTTCTTC
CDR3 protein: CASSRMGLTNEQFF

J gene: TRBJ2-1
clone size: -
V gene: TRBV7-7
D gene: -
CDR3 DNA: TGTGCCAGCAGCTTAGCGACTGGATCTGGAATGCGCAATGAGCAGTTCTTC
CDR3 protein: CASSLATGSGMRNEQFF

J gene: TRBJ1-5
clone size: few
V gene: TRBV28
D gene: -
CDR3 DNA: TGTGCCAGCAGTCGCGGGACCCGTGGGACAACGCCCCAGCATTTT
CDR3 protein: CASSRGTRGTTPQHF

J gene: TRBJ1-2
clone size: many
V gene: TRBV7-2
D gene: -
CDR3 DNA: TGTGCCAGCAGCTTCCCCGGACAGAACTATGGCTACACCTTC
CDR3 protein: CASSFPGQNYGYTF

J gene: TRBJ2-3
clone size: -
V gene: TRBV7-9
D gene: TRBD2
CDR3 DNA: TGTGCCAGCAGCACGGGGCCGGGACTAGCGGCCATTAGCACAGATACGCAGTATTTT
CDR3 protein: CASSTGPGLAAISTDTQYF